The rows below give T cell receptor beta chains drawn from one sample of a study of blood T cell repertoires in COVID-19. Assay: immunoSEQ multiplex PCR; the TCRdb copy retains only in-frame clones and omits some. The data contain about 140,000 clones, 65% to 85% of them singletons. The source material was peripheral blood. The receptor source for this set is a middle-aged man with active or convalescent COVID-19. Both conserved end residues are part of each CDR3. The order of the fields is clone size, J gene, D gene, V gene, CDR3 protein, CDR3 DNA. A D gene is named only where the DNA matches it firmly. Clone sizes are given selectively: once, few, many, or a class where the clone is expanded.

>NA|TRBJ1-6|NA|TRBV6-7
CASSPLEGGNSPLHF
TGTGCCAGCAGTCCCCTTGAAGGCGGGAATTCACCCCTCCACTTT
>NA|TRBJ1-6|TRBD1|TRBV5-6
CASSFRYGTGLGALHF
TGTGCCAGCAGCTTCCGTTATGGGACAGGTCTGGGGGCCCTCCACTTT
>NA|TRBJ2-2|TRBD1|TRBV3-1/TRBV3-2
CASSQGGQGGWELFF
TGTGCCAGCAGCCAAGGCGGACAGGGGGGGTGGGAGCTGTTTTTT
>NA|TRBJ1-2|NA|TRBV10-3
CAIRSDQRGLYGYTF
TGTGCCATCAGGTCCGACCAAAGGGGTCTCTATGGCTACACCTTC
>NA|TRBJ2-1|TRBD2|TRBV7-2
CASSLRIAGVAEQFF
TGTGCCAGCAGCTTAAGAATAGCGGGAGTGGCTGAGCAGTTCTTC
>NA|TRBJ2-1|NA|TRBV6-1
CASSENSQPGEQFF
TGTGCCAGCAGTGAAAACAGTCAGCCCGGTGAGCAGTTCTTC
>NA|TRBJ2-1|NA|TRBV11-2
CASSYPPASSSYNEQFF
TGTGCCAGCAGCTACCCCCCCGCGTCGAGCTCCTACAATGAGCAGTTCTTC
>NA|TRBJ1-5|NA|TRBV6-2/TRBV6-3
CASSYSNSNQPQHF
TGTGCCAGCAGTTACTCGAACAGTAATCAGCCCCAGCATTTT
>NA|TRBJ2-3|TRBD2|TRBV11-1
CASSLGLAGPPTQYF
TGTGCCAGCAGCCTGGGACTAGCGGGCCCCCCTACGCAGTATTTT
>few|TRBJ1-4|NA|TRBV5-8
CASSLNGITNEKLFF
TGTGCCAGCAGCTTGAACGGGATAACTAATGAAAAACTGTTTTTT
>NA|TRBJ1-2|NA|TRBV28
CASSKYTPRGYTF
TGTGCCAGCAGTAAATACACCCCTCGTGGCTACACCTTC
>NA|TRBJ2-7|TRBD2|TRBV9
CASSEEGLAGVYEQYF
TGTGCCAGCAGCGAGGAGGGACTAGCGGGAGTCTACGAGCAGTACTTC
>NA|TRBJ2-5|NA|TRBV11-2
CASSLVRSKETQYF
TGTGCCAGCAGCTTAGTACGGTCGAAAGAGACCCAGTACTTC
>NA|TRBJ2-7|NA|TRBV28
CAGPGGNEQYF
TGTGCCGGCCCAGGGGGGAACGAGCAGTACTTC
>NA|TRBJ2-1|NA|TRBV27
CASSRPGVGAYNEQFF
TGTGCCAGCAGTCGCCCGGGGGTCGGGGCCTACAATGAGCAGTTCTTC
>many|TRBJ2-7|TRBD2|TRBV10-3
CATRSEREPYEQYF
TGTGCCACCAGGTCGGAGCGGGAGCCCTACGAGCAGTACTTC
>NA|TRBJ2-2|TRBD1|TRBV6-5
CASSYWTGGPGELFF
TGTGCCAGCAGTTATTGGACAGGGGGACCCGGGGAGCTGTTTTTT
>NA|TRBJ2-1|NA|TRBV3-1/TRBV3-2
CASSVGGRGSYNEQFF
TGTGCCAGCAGCGTCGGTGGCAGGGGTTCCTACAATGAGCAGTTCTTC
>NA|TRBJ2-5|TRBD2|TRBV7-6
CASSSGAPQETQYF
TGTGCCAGCAGTAGCGGGGCTCCCCAGGAGACCCAGTACTTC
>NA|TRBJ2-7|NA|TRBV19
CASSTAGYEQYF
TGTGCCAGTAGTACTGCGGGCTACGAGCAGTACTTC
>NA|TRBJ2-7|NA|TRBV11-2
CASGQPYEQYF
TGTGCCAGCGGACAGCCGTACGAGCAGTACTTC